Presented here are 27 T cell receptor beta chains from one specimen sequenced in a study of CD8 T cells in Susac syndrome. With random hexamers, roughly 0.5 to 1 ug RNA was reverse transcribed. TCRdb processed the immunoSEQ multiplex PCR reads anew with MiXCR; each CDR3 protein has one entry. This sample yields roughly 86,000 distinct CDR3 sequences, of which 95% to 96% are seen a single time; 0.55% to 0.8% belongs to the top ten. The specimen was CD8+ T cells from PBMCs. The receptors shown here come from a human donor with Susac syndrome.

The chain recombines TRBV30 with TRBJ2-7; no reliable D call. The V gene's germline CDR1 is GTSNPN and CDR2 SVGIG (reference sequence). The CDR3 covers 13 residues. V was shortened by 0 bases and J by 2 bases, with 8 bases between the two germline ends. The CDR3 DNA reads TGTGCCTGGAGTGTAGACGGGCCCTACGAGCAGTACTTC. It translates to CAWSVDGPYEQYF. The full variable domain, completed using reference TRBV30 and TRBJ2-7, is SQTIHQWPATLVQPVGSPLSLECTVEGTSNPNLYWYRQAAGRGLQLLFYSVGIGQISSEVPQNLSASRPQDRQFILSSKKLLLSDSGFYLCAWSVDGPYEQYFGPGTRLTVT.

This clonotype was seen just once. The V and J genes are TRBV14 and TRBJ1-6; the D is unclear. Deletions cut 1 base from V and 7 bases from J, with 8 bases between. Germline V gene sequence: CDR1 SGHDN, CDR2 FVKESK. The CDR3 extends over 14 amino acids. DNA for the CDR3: TGTGCCAGCAGCCAAGCCCTAATCAATTCACCCCTCCACTTT. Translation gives CASSQALINSPLHF.

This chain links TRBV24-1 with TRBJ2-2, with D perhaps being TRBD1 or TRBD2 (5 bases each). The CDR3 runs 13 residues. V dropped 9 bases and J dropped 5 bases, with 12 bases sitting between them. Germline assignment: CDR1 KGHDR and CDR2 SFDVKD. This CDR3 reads CATEGRVTGELFF. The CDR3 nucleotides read TGTGCCACCGAGGGACGAGTGACCGGGGAGCTGTTTTTT.

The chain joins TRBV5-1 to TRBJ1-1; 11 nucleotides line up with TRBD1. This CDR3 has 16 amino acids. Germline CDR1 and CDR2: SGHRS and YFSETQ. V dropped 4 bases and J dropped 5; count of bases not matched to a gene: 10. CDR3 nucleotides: TGCGCCAGCAGCCCCTGGACAGGGGGCCCTAATACTGAAGCTTTCTTT. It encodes CASSPWTGGPNTEAFF.

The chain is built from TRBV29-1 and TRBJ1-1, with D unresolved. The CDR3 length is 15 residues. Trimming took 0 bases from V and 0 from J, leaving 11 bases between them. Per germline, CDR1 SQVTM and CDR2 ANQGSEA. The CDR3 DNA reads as TGCAGCGTTGAAGAGGAGGGTCAGATGAACACTGAAGCTTTCTTT. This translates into CSVEEEGQMNTEAFF.

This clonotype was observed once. The CDR3 region has the DNA TGTGCCTTGGACCTTCTAGGATTCTATGGCTACACCTTC. Its translation: CALDLLGFYGYTF. The J gene is TRBJ1-2, the V gene TRBV30; the D is unclear. V was shortened by 7 bases and J by 4 bases, with 16 bases between the two germline ends. CDR1 and CDR2 (germline): GTSNPN, SVGIG (reference sequence). This CDR3 is built from 13 residues.

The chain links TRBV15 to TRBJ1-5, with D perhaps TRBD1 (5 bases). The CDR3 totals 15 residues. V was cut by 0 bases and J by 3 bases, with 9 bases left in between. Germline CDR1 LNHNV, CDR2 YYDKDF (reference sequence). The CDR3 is CATSRDGADNQPQHF. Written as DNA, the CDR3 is TGTGCCACCAGCAGAGATGGGGCAGACAATCAGCCCCAGCATTTT.

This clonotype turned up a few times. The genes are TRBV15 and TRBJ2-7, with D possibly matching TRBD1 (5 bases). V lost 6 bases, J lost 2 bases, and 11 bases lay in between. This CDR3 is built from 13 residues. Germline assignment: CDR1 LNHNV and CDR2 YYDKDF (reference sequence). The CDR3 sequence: CATSPGYTYEQYF. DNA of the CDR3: TGTGCCACCAGTCCAGGGTACACCTACGAGCAGTACTTC. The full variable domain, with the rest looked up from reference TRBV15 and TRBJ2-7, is DAMVIQNPRYQVTQFGKPVTLSCSQTLNHNVMYWYQQKSSQAPKLLFHYYDKDFNNEADTPDNFQSRRPNTSFCFLDIRSPGLGDTAMYLCATSPGYTYEQYFGPGTRLTVT.

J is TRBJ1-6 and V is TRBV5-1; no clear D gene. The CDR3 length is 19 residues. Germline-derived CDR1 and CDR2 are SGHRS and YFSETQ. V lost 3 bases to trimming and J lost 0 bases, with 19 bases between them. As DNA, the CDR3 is TGCGCCAGCAGCTCCGACACATCATTTGGGAGCTCCTATAATTCACCCCTCCACTTT. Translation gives CASSSDTSFGSSYNSPLHF.

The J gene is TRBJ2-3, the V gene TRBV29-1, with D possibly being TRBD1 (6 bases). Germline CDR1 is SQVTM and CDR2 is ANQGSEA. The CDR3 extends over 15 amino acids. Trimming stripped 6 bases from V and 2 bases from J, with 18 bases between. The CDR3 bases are TGCAGCGTGGCTAAAACAGGGCTGAACACAGATACGCAGTATTTT. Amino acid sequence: CSVAKTGLNTDTQYF.

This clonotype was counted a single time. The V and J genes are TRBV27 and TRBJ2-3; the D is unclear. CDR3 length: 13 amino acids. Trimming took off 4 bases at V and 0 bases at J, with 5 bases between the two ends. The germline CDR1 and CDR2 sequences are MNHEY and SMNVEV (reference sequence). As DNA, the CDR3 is TGTGCCAGCAGTTCGGTTAGCACAGATACGCAGTATTTT. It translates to CASSSVSTDTQYF.

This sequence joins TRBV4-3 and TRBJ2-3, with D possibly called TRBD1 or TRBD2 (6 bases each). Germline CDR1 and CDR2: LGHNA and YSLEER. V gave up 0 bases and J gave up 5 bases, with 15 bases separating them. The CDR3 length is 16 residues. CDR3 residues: CASSQDFRGLEDTQYF. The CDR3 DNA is TGCGCCAGCAGCCAAGACTTCCGGGGGCTAGAAGATACGCAGTATTTT.

CDR3 sequence: CASSQLGRQNIQYF. DNA of the CDR3: TGTGCCAGCAGTCAGTTAGGGCGCCAAAACATTCAGTACTTC. The chain links TRBV2 to TRBJ2-4; D is uncertain. V dropped 5 bases and J dropped 5 bases, with 13 bases sitting between them. This CDR3 is built from 14 residues. Germline V CDR1 and CDR2: SNHLY, FYNNEI.

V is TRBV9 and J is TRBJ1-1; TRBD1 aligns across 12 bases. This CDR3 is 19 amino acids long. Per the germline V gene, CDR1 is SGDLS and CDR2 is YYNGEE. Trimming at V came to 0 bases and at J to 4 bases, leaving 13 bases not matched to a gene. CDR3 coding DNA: TGTGCCAGCAGCGTAGGGACGGCGGGGACAGGGGGCGCGGGCACTGAAGCTTTCTTT. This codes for CASSVGTAGTGGAGTEAFF.

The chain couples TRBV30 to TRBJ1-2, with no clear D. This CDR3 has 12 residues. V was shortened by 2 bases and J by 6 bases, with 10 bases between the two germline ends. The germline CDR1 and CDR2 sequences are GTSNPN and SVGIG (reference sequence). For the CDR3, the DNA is TGTGCCTGGAGTCCTGGCGGACATGGCTACACCTTC. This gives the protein CAWSPGGHGYTF.

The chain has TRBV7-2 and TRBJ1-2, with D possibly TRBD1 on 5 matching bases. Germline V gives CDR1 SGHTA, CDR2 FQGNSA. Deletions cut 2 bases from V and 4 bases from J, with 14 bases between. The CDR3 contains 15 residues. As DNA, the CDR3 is TGTGCCAGCAGCTTATCAGCAGGGAACTTCTATGGCTACACCTTC. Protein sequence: CASSLSAGNFYGYTF.

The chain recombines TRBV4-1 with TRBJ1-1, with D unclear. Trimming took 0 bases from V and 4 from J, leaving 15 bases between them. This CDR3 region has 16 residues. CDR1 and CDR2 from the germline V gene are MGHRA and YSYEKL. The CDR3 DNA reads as TGCGCCAGCAGCCAAGATCCTTATGGGATGGGCACTGAAGCTTTCTTT. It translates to CASSQDPYGMGTEAFF.

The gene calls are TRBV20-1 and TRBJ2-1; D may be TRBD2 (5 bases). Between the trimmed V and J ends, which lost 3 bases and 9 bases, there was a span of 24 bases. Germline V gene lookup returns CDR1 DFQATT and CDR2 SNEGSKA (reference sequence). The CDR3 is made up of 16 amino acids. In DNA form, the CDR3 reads TGCAGTGCTAGTTCGGCCCTAACGGGGTCCTCCGGTGAGCAGTTCTTC. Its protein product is CSASSALTGSSGEQFF.

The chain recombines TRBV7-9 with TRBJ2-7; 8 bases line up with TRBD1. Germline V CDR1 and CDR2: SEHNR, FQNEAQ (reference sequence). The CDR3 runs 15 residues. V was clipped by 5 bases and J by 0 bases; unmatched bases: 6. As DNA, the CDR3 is TGTGCCAGCAGCGCCGGGACAGGCAACTCCTACGAGCAGTACTTC. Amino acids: CASSAGTGNSYEQYF. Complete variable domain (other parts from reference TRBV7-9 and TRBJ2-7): DTGVSQNPRHKITKRGQNVTFRCDPISEHNRLYWYRQTLGQGPEFLTYFQNEAQLEKSRLLSDRFSAERPKGSFSTLEIQRTEQGDSAMYLCASSAGTGNSYEQYFGPGTRLTVT.

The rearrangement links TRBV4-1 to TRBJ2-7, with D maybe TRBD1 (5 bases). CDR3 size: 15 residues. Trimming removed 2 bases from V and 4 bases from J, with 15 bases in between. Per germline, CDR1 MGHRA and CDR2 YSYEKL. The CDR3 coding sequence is TGCGCCAGCAGCCAATCGACAGCATCTAATTACGAGCAGTACTTC. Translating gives CASSQSTASNYEQYF.

Here the CDR3 reads CASSQADRRETQYF. The CDR3 nucleotides read TGTGCCAGCAGCCAAGCCGACAGGAGGGAGACCCAGTACTTC. The gene calls are TRBV4-2 and TRBJ2-5, with a weak D call TRBD1 (6 bases). The ends were cut back, 1 base at V and 5 bases at J, with 11 bases in the middle. The CDR3 totals 14 residues. Germline V gene lookup returns CDR1 LGHNA and CDR2 YNFKEQ.

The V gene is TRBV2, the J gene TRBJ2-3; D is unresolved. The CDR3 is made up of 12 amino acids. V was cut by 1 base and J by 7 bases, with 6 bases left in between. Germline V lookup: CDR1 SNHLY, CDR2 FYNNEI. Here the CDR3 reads CASSEGSNTQYF. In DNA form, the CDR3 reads TGTGCCAGCAGTGAAGGTTCCAATACGCAGTATTTT.

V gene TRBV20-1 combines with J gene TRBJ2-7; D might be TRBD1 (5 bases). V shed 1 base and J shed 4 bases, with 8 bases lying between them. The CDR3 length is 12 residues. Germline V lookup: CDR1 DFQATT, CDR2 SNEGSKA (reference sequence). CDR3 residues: CSARAQGYEQYF. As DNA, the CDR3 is TGCAGTGCTAGAGCGCAGGGTTACGAGCAGTACTTC.

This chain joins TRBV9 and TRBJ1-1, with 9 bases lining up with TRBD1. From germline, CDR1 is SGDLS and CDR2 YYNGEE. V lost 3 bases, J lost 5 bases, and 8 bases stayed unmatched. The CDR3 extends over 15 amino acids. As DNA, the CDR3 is TGTGCCAGCAGCGCGGGACAGGGAGGGTATACTGAAGCTTTCTTT. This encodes CASSAGQGGYTEAFF.

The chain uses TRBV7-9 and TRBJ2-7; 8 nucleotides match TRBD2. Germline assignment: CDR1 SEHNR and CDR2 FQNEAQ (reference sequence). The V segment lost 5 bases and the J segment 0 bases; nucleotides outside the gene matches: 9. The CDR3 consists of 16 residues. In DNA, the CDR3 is TGTGCCAGCAGCCCCTCGGGCGGGGGGAGCTCCTACGAGCAGTACTTC. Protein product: CASSPSGGGSSYEQYF.

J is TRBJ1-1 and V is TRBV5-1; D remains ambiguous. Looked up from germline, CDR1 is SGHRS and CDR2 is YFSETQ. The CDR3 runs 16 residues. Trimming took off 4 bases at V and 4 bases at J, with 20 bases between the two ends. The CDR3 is CASSPYPGSGATEAFF. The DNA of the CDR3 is TGCGCCAGCAGCCCCTATCCCGGGAGTGGTGCCACTGAAGCTTTCTTT.

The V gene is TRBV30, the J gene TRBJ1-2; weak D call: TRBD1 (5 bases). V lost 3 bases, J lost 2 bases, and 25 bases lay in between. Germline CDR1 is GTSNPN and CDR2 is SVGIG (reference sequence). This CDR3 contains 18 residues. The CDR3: CAWRDRGPTGLMNYGYTF. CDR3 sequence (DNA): TGTGCCTGGAGAGATAGGGGACCAACGGGACTAATGAACTATGGCTACACCTTC.